This entry concerns a single T cell receptor (beta chain). Its antigen specificity is not known. No base-level quality is on record; no much larger clone is a single base apart. The time point label corresponds to: baseline before first vaccination. The vaccinee samples were drawn from two UK trials, COV001 and COV002, one of which was a single-blind randomized controlled phase 2/3 trial testing AZD1222 (ChAdOx1 nCoV-19) in healthy adults. For TCRbeta chain sequencing, PBMC samples were collected from trial participants at day 0 and at day 28 after the second dose. The CDR3 regions of human TCRbeta chains were subjected to immunosequencing. Per the source publication's procedure: TCRs in the repertoires were compared against a reference library of SARS-CoV-2-specific TCRs that had been generated with the MIRA antigen-specificity platform. Breadth was defined as the fraction of unique TCRs that were SARS-CoV-2-associated. Depth was defined as the fraction of total T cells that were SARS-CoV-2-associated. Each spike-specific TCR was assigned to its reactive spike region and to a CD4 or CD8 class using the MIRA data. Log10-transformed breadth and depth values were compared by one-way ANOVA with Sidak's multiple comparisons tests. TCRdb holds this immuneACCESS table with in-frame rearrangements only. Some clones are missing; in checked studies, unresolved V genes explain under half, and the rest has no known cause. The DNA was the basis for D and trimming; V, J and clone size are from that table. The sample contains roughly 120,000 clones, 85% to 90% of them found a single time. The top ten constitute around a tenth of the sample.

The data belong to a study of T cell responses to AZD1222 COVID-19 vaccine (dated by TCRdb to 2020 to 2022). Background for the entire study: AZD1222 recipients given second doses at about 4 weeks or at about 12 weeks were pooled, since spike-specific TCR depth and breadth were not found to differ between the two schedules. A total of 230 to 250 trial participants underwent TCR sequencing, of whom 200 to 220 had received two doses of AZD1222 and some 26 had received two doses of the MenACWY control vaccine. Trial participants were enrolled by age into 18-55, 56-69 and 70-plus year subgroups, with about 150, 27 and 61 TCR-sequenced participants respectively. Overall study results and their limits: Reportedly, close to half of the unique spike-specific TCRs recognized epitopes lying outside the regions that are mutated in the B.1.351 and B.1.1.7 variants. Because no samples from the day 14 peak response were available, repertoires could be characterized only after the peak T cell response. Conclusions about previously exposed vaccinees are limited because only six or seven AZD1222 recipients were SARS-CoV-2 seropositive at baseline. Participants were mostly white British, with more females than males. The authors suggested clonal diversity may have been underestimated. In the small 56-69-year group, the increase in depth fell short of significance, most likely because of low power. After two AZD1222 doses, spike-specific TCR breadth and depth were significantly higher than at day 0 and than in MenACWY recipients. Vaccine-associated CD4 TCRs spanned the whole spike protein, with dominant responses in regions 160-218 and 743-854.

The CDR3 numbers 12 residues from cysteine through phenylalanine. CDR3 DNA is the only sequence kept; it has 36 bases, read in frame from the first base. V is shortened by 1 base, J by 8 bases, and the region joining them spans 9 bases. The germline V gene (reference sequence) gives CDR1 as SEHNR and CDR2 as FQNEAQ. Sequences were derived from peripheral blood, sampled on day 0 of AZD1222 vaccination. The V gene is TRBV7-9 and the J gene is TRBJ2-7; no D gene is confidently identified. The TCR comes from an adult in good health. The CDR3 region has the sequence CASSLGAAKQYF. The nucleotides are TGTGCCAGCAGCTTAGGGGCGGCCAAGCAGTACTTC. Here the CDR3 is joined to the reference TRBV7-9 and TRBJ2-7 genes, and the full variable domain is: DTGVSQNPRHKITKRGQNVTFRCDPISEHNRLYWYRQTLGQGPEFLTYFQNEAQLEKSRLLSDRFSAERPKGSFSTLEIQRTEQGDSAMYLCASSLGAAKQYFGPGTRLTVT.